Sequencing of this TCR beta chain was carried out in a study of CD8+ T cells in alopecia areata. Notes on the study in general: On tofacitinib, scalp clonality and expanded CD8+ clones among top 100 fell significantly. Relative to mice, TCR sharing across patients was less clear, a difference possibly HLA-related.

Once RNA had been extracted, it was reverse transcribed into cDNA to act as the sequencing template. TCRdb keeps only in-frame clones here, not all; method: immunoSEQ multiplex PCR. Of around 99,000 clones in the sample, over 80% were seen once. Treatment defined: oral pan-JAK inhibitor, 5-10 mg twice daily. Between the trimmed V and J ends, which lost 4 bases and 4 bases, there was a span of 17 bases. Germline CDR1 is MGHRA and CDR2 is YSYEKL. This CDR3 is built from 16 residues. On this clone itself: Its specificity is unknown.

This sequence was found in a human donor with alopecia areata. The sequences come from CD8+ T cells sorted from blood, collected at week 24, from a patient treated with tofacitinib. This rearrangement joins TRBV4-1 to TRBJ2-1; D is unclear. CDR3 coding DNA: TGCGCCAGCAGCCTAAAGACTGTAGTGGGGTACAATGAGCAGTTCTTC. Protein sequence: CASSLKTVVGYNEQFF.